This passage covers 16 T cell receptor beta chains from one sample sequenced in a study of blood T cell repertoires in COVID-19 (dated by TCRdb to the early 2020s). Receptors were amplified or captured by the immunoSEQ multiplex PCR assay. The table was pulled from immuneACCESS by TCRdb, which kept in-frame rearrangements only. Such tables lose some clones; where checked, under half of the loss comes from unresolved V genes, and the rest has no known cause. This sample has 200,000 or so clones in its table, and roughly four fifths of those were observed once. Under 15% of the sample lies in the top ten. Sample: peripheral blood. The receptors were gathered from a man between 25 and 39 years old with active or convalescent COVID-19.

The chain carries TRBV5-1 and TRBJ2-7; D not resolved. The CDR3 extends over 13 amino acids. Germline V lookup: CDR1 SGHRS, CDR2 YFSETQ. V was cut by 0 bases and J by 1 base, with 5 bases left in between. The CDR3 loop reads CASSLGQSYEQYV. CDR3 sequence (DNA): TGCGCCAGCAGCTTGGGGCAGTCCTACGAGCAGTACGTC.

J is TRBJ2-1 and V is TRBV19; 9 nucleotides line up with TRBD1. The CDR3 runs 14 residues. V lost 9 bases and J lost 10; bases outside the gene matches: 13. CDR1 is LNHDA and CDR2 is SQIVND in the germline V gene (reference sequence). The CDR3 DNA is TGTGCCAGCACTCCGGGACAGGGAGTAGGGGAGCAGTTCTTC. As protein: CASTPGQGVGEQFF.

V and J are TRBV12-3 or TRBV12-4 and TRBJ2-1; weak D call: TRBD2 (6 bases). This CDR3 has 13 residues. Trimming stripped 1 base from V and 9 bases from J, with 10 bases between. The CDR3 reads CASSLGRAGEQFF. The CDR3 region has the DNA TGTGCCAGCAGTTTAGGGAGGGCGGGTGAGCAGTTCTTC.

CDR3 in amino acids: CASSGQLNYGYTF. DNA of the CDR3: TGTGCCAGCAGTGGACAGCTAAACTATGGCTACACCTTC. This chain links TRBV6-2 or TRBV6-3 with TRBJ1-2; D perhaps matches TRBD1 (6 bases). The CDR3 is 13 amino acids. CDR1 and CDR2 from the germline V gene are MNHEY and SVGEGT. Trimming pared 5 bases from V and 2 bases from J, leaving 9 bases between.

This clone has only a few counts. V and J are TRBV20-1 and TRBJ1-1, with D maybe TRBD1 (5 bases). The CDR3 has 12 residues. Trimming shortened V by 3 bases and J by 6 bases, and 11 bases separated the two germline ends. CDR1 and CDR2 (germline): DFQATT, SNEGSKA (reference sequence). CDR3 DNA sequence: TGCAGTGCTAGTCGGGGGTTGGCTGAAGCTTTCTTT. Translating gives CSASRGLAEAFF.

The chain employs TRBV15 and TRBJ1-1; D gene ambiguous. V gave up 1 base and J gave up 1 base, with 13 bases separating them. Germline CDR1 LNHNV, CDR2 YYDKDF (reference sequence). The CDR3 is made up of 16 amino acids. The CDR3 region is CATSRGVVGGNTEAFF. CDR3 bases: TGTGCCACCAGCAGAGGGGTTGTAGGAGGGAACACTGAAGCTTTCTTT.

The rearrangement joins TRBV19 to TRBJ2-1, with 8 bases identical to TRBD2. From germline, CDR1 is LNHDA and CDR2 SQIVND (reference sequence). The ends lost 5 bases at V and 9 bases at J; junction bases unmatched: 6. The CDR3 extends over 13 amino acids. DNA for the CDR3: TGTGCCAGTAGTGACCAGCGGGAGCTTGAGCAGTTCTTC. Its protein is CASSDQRELEQFF.

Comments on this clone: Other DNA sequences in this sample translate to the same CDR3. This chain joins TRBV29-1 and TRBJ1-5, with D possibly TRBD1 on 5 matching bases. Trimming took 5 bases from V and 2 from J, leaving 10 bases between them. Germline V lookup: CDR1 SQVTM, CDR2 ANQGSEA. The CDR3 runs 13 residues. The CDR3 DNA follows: TGCAGCGTTCGGGGGTCGGGCAATCAGCCCCAGCATTTT. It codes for CSVRGSGNQPQHF.

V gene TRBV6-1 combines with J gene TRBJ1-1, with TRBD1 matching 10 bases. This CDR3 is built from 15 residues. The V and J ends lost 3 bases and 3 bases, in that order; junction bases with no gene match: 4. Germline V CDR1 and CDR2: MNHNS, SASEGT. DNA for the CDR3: TGTGCCAGCAGTGAGCCGGGGACAGGGGACACTGAAGCTTTCTTT. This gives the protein CASSEPGTGDTEAFF.

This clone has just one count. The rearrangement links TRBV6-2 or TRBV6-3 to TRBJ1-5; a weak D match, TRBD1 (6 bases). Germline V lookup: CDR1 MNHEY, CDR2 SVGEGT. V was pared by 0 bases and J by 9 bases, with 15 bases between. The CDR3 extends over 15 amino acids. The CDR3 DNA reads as TGTGCCAGCAGTTACTCGAGGGGGACTATTGTGCCCCAGCATTTT. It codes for CASSYSRGTIVPQHF.

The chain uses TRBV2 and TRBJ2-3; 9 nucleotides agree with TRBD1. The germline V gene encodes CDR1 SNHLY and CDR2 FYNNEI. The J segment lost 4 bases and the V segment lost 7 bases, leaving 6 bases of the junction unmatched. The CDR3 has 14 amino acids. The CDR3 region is CASKPRQGADTQYF. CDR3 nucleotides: TGTGCCAGCAAGCCCCGACAGGGGGCAGATACGCAGTATTTT. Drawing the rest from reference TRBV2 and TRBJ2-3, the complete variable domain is EPEVTQTPSHQVTQMGQEVILRCVPISNHLYFYWYRQILGQKVEFLVSFYNNEISEKSEIFDDQFSVERPDGSNFTLKIRSTKLEDSAMYFCASKPRQGADTQYFGPGTRLTVL.

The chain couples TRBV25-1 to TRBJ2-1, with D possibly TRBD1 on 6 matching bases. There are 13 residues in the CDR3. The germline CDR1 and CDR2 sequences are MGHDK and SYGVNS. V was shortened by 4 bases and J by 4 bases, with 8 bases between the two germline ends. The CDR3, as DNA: TGTGCCAGCAGTGCGGACAGTTACAATGAGCAGTTCTTC. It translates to CASSADSYNEQFF. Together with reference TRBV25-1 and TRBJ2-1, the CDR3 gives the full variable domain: EADIYQTPRYLVIGTGKKITLECSQTMGHDKMYWYQQDPGMELHLIHYSYGVNSTEKGDLSSESTVSRIRTEHFPLTLESARPSHTSQYLCASSADSYNEQFFGPGTRLTVL.

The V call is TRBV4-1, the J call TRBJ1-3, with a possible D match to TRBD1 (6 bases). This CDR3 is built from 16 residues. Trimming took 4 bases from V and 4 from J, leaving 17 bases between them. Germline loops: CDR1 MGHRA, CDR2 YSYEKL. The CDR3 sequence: CASSLLFRQDGNTIYF. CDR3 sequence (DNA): TGCGCCAGCAGCCTTCTATTTAGACAGGACGGAAACACCATATATTTT.

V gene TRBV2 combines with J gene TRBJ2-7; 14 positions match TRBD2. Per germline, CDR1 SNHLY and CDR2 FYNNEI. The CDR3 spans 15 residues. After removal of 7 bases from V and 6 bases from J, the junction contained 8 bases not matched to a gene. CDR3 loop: CASKQGGTSGSEQYF. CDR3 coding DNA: TGTGCCAGCAAACAAGGGGGGACTAGCGGGAGCGAGCAGTACTTC.

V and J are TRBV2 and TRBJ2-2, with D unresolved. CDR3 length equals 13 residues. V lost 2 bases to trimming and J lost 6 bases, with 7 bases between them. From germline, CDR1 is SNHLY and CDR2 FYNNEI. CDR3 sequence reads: CASSESRPGELFF. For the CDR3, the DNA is TGTGCCAGCAGTGAAAGCAGGCCCGGGGAGCTGTTTTTT.

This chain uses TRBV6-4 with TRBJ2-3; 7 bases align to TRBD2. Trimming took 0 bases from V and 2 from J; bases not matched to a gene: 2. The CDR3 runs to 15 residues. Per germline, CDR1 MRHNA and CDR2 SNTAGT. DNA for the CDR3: TGTGCCAGCAGTGACTCGACTAGCCCCACAGATACGCAGTATTTT. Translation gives CASSDSTSPTDTQYF.